This T cell receptor (beta chain) was found in a study of cytomegalovirus exposure and HLA in healthy donors. As to this clone: As yet, its antigen is unknown.

The CDR3 contains 13 residues. Losses at the gene ends were 10 bases for V and 3 bases for J; bases not matched to a gene: 6. The germline V gene has CDR1 MGHDK and CDR2 SYGVNS. Using immunoSEQ multiplex PCR, the repertoire was profiled, and TCRdb retains in-frame clones only, with some absent. The sample holds 150,000 to 200,000 clones; around four fifths are singletons and the top ten take 2% to 2.5%. Findings and limits, study-wide: Some public TCRs appeared in many individuals, while most sequences were rare. The study flagged 150 to 200 TCR beta chains as cytomegalovirus-associated. As confirmed in vitro, three CMV-associated chains were specific for CMV antigens.

Sequences were obtained from PBMCs. The V gene is TRBV25-1, the J gene TRBJ1-3; 7 bases line up with TRBD1. This TCR was recovered from a man aged 30-40 years in good health and CMV-seropositive. The CDR3 region has the DNA TGTGCCACCAGGGGGGGGGTTGGAAACACCATATATTTT. Protein sequence: CATRGGVGNTIYF.